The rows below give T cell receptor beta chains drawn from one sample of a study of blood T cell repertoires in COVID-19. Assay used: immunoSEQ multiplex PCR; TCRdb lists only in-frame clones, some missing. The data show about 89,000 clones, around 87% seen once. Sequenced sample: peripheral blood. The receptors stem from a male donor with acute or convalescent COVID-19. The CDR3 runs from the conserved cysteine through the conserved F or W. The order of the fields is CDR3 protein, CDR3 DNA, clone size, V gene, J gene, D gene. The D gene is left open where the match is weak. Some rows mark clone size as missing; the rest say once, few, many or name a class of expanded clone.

cdr3_aa: CASSPPGQGTYEQYF; cdr3_nt: TGTGCCAGCTCACCACCGGGACAGGGGACCTACGAGCAGTACTTC; clone_size: -; v_call: TRBV18; j_call: TRBJ2-7; d_call: TRBD1
cdr3_aa: CASRGQGKPYF; cdr3_nt: TGTGCCAGCAGAGGACAGGGGAAACCGTATTTT; clone_size: once; v_call: TRBV27; j_call: TRBJ2-3; d_call: TRBD1
cdr3_aa: CASSIVQRGENEKLFF; cdr3_nt: TGTGCCAGTAGTATAGTACAGCGGGGAGAAAATGAAAAACTGTTTTTT; clone_size: -; v_call: TRBV19; j_call: TRBJ1-4; d_call: -
cdr3_aa: CASSLQGGLGLNTEAFF; cdr3_nt: TGCGCCAGCAGCTTACAGGGGGGTCTAGGCCTAAACACTGAAGCTTTCTTT; clone_size: -; v_call: TRBV5-1; j_call: TRBJ1-1; d_call: TRBD1
cdr3_aa: CASSETGTYNSPLHF; cdr3_nt: TGTGCCAGCAGTGAAACCGGGACTTATAATTCACCCCTCCACTTT; clone_size: -; v_call: TRBV28; j_call: TRBJ1-6; d_call: -
cdr3_aa: CASSLARGTGGRSPLHF; cdr3_nt: TGTGCCAGCAGCTTAGCGCGAGGGACAGGGGGCAGGTCACCCCTCCACTTT; clone_size: -; v_call: TRBV7-2; j_call: TRBJ1-6; d_call: TRBD1
cdr3_aa: CASMTGVANAGGTQYF; cdr3_nt: TGTGCCAGCATGACCGGGGTAGCCAACGCTGGTGGGACCCAGTACTTC; clone_size: -; v_call: TRBV2; j_call: TRBJ2-5; d_call: -
cdr3_aa: CASSFRGHSNQPQHF; cdr3_nt: TGTGCCAGCAGCTTCAGGGGACATAGCAATCAGCCCCAGCATTTT; clone_size: -; v_call: TRBV5-5; j_call: TRBJ1-5; d_call: -
cdr3_aa: CASSLAGGAHTEAFF; cdr3_nt: TGTGCCAGCAGCTTGGCCGGGGGGGCGCACACTGAAGCTTTCTTT; clone_size: -; v_call: TRBV5-5; j_call: TRBJ1-1; d_call: -
cdr3_aa: CASSLAQPPGLLTDTQYF; cdr3_nt: TGTGCCAGCAGCTTAGCCCAGCCCCCGGGACTCCTTACAGATACGCAGTATTTT; clone_size: once; v_call: TRBV7-9; j_call: TRBJ2-3; d_call: -
cdr3_aa: CASSFASTGDEQYF; cdr3_nt: TGTGCCAGCAGCTTTGCCTCGACAGGGGACGAGCAGTACTTC; clone_size: -; v_call: TRBV12-1; j_call: TRBJ2-7; d_call: -
cdr3_aa: CASSSRLAGEDTQYF; cdr3_nt: TGTGCCAGCAGCTCCCGACTAGCGGGGGAGGATACGCAGTATTTT; clone_size: -; v_call: TRBV7-9; j_call: TRBJ2-3; d_call: TRBD2
cdr3_aa: CASSLRGTYEQYF; cdr3_nt: TGTGCCAGCAGTTTGCGGGGGACCTACGAGCAGTACTTC; clone_size: -; v_call: TRBV12-3/TRBV12-4; j_call: TRBJ2-7; d_call: TRBD2
cdr3_aa: CAISESPGGGQPQHF; cdr3_nt: TGTGCCATCAGTGAGTCGCCGGGGGGCGGTCAGCCCCAGCATTTT; clone_size: -; v_call: TRBV10-3; j_call: TRBJ1-5; d_call: -
cdr3_aa: CASLSTGVTGELFF; cdr3_nt: TGTGCCAGTCTATCGACAGGGGTCACCGGGGAGCTGTTTTTT; clone_size: -; v_call: TRBV2; j_call: TRBJ2-2; d_call: TRBD1
cdr3_aa: CASTPTGSRSYNEQFF; cdr3_nt: TGCGCCAGCACGCCGACAGGGTCCAGGTCCTACAATGAGCAGTTCTTC; clone_size: -; v_call: TRBV5-1; j_call: TRBJ2-1; d_call: TRBD1
cdr3_aa: CASSLEGRNYGYTF; cdr3_nt: TGTGCCAGCAGTTTGGAGGGACGGAACTATGGCTACACCTTC; clone_size: -; v_call: TRBV27; j_call: TRBJ1-2; d_call: -
cdr3_aa: CASSPIGTPPYEQYF; cdr3_nt: TGCGCCAGCAGCCCTATCGGGACTCCGCCTTACGAGCAGTACTTC; clone_size: -; v_call: TRBV5-1; j_call: TRBJ2-7; d_call: -
cdr3_aa: CASSPKRGGYTDTQYF; cdr3_nt: TGTGCCAGCAGCCCGAAACGTGGAGGGTATACAGATACGCAGTATTTT; clone_size: once; v_call: TRBV3-1/TRBV3-2; j_call: TRBJ2-3; d_call: -
cdr3_aa: CASRLGQASNQPQHF; cdr3_nt: TGTGCCAGCAGACTAGGACAGGCTAGCAATCAGCCCCAGCATTTT; clone_size: -; v_call: TRBV2; j_call: TRBJ1-5; d_call: TRBD1
cdr3_aa: CASSLGVGAYNSPLHF; cdr3_nt: TGTGCCAGCAGCTTAGGGGTAGGGGCCTATAATTCACCCCTCCACTTT; clone_size: -; v_call: TRBV11-2; j_call: TRBJ1-6; d_call: -
cdr3_aa: CASSRGIESPLHF; cdr3_nt: TGTGCCAGCAGTCGGGGTATAGAATCACCCCTCCACTTT; clone_size: -; v_call: TRBV12-3/TRBV12-4; j_call: TRBJ1-6; d_call: -
cdr3_aa: CASSKRDSNQPQHF; cdr3_nt: TGTGCCAGCAGTAAACGGGATAGCAATCAGCCCCAGCATTTT; clone_size: -; v_call: TRBV6-1; j_call: TRBJ1-5; d_call: -
cdr3_aa: CASSTQGNTEAFF; cdr3_nt: TGTGCCAGCAGCACACAGGGAAACACTGAAGCTTTCTTT; clone_size: -; v_call: TRBV6-5; j_call: TRBJ1-1; d_call: -
cdr3_aa: CASSKGGANEDTEAFF; cdr3_nt: TGTGCCAGCAGCAAGGGGGGGGCGAATGAAGACACTGAAGCTTTCTTT; clone_size: -; v_call: TRBV7-2; j_call: TRBJ1-1; d_call: -
cdr3_aa: CASSLESSNQPQHF; cdr3_nt: TGTGCCAGCAGCCTCGAGTCTAGCAATCAGCCCCAGCATTTT; clone_size: -; v_call: TRBV6-5; j_call: TRBJ1-5; d_call: -
cdr3_aa: CASTPSGAGGIGEQFF; cdr3_nt: TGCGCCAGCACTCCTAGCGGGGCGGGGGGGATTGGTGAGCAGTTCTTC; clone_size: -; v_call: TRBV5-1; j_call: TRBJ2-1; d_call: TRBD2
cdr3_aa: CASSGIPRWDRDYGYTF; cdr3_nt: TGTGCCAGCAGCGGGATCCCGCGGTGGGACAGGGACTATGGCTACACCTTC; clone_size: -; v_call: TRBV5-8; j_call: TRBJ1-2; d_call: TRBD1
cdr3_aa: CASSERHGDTEAFF; cdr3_nt: TGTGCCAGCAGTGAAAGACACGGGGACACTGAAGCTTTCTTT; clone_size: -; v_call: TRBV6-1; j_call: TRBJ1-1; d_call: -
cdr3_aa: CASSPSGQGVREQFF; cdr3_nt: TGTGCCAGCTCACCTTCCGGACAGGGGGTAAGGGAGCAGTTCTTC; clone_size: -; v_call: TRBV18; j_call: TRBJ2-1; d_call: TRBD1
cdr3_aa: CSASGQVPGELFF; cdr3_nt: TGCAGTGCTAGTGGACAGGTGCCCGGGGAGCTGTTTTTT; clone_size: -; v_call: TRBV20-1; j_call: TRBJ2-2; d_call: TRBD1
cdr3_aa: CASSQGTGWYEQYF; cdr3_nt: TGTGCCAGCAGCCAAGGCACAGGATGGTACGAGCAGTACTTC; clone_size: -; v_call: TRBV3-1/TRBV3-2; j_call: TRBJ2-7; d_call: -
cdr3_aa: CASSTFGGANQPQHF; cdr3_nt: TGTGCCAGCAGCACGTTCGGGGGGGCAAATCAGCCCCAGCATTTT; clone_size: -; v_call: TRBV7-9; j_call: TRBJ1-5; d_call: -
cdr3_aa: CASSYLQVSRNTIYF; cdr3_nt: TGTGCCAGCAGTTACCTACAGGTGTCTAGAAACACCATATATTTT; clone_size: -; v_call: TRBV6-6; j_call: TRBJ1-3; d_call: -
cdr3_aa: CARGGTTVGKFSYEQYF; cdr3_nt: TGTGCCAGGGGGGGGACAACAGTCGGGAAATTCTCCTACGAGCAGTACTTC; clone_size: -; v_call: TRBV2; j_call: TRBJ2-7; d_call: -
cdr3_aa: CASSPTGLDYEQYF; cdr3_nt: TGTGCCAGCAGCCCAACAGGGTTGGACTACGAGCAGTACTTC; clone_size: few; v_call: TRBV3-1/TRBV3-2; j_call: TRBJ2-7; d_call: -
cdr3_aa: CASSLQGVYEQYF; cdr3_nt: TGTGCCAGCAGTCTACAGGGTGTCTACGAGCAGTACTTC; clone_size: -; v_call: TRBV12-3/TRBV12-4; j_call: TRBJ2-7; d_call: -
cdr3_aa: CSASALAGGSQETQYF; cdr3_nt: TGCAGTGCTAGTGCGCTAGCGGGGGGTTCACAAGAGACCCAGTACTTC; clone_size: -; v_call: TRBV20-1; j_call: TRBJ2-5; d_call: TRBD2
cdr3_aa: CASSQGSSGMNNSPLHF; cdr3_nt: TGTGCCAGCAGCCAAGGGAGCTCGGGGATGAATAATTCACCCCTCCACTTT; clone_size: once; v_call: TRBV3-1/TRBV3-2; j_call: TRBJ1-6; d_call: -
cdr3_aa: CASRPMGQDYYGYTF; cdr3_nt: TGTGCCAGCAGACCGATGGGACAGGATTACTATGGCTACACCTTC; clone_size: few; v_call: TRBV7-2; j_call: TRBJ1-2; d_call: TRBD1
cdr3_aa: CASSPGQGYGNTIYF; cdr3_nt: TGTGCCAGCAGTCCGGGACAGGGATACGGAAACACCATATATTTT; clone_size: -; v_call: TRBV6-5; j_call: TRBJ1-3; d_call: TRBD1
cdr3_aa: CASSSDRPADYGYTF; cdr3_nt: TGCGCCAGCAGCTCGGACAGACCGGCGGACTATGGCTACACCTTC; clone_size: -; v_call: TRBV5-1; j_call: TRBJ1-2; d_call: -
cdr3_aa: CASSQESSINYGYTF; cdr3_nt: TGTGCCAGCAGCCAAGAGTCAAGCATTAACTATGGCTACACCTTC; clone_size: once; v_call: TRBV4-2; j_call: TRBJ1-2; d_call: -
cdr3_aa: CASIGENTGELFF; cdr3_nt: TGTGCCAGCATTGGAGAGAACACCGGGGAGCTGTTTTTT; clone_size: -; v_call: TRBV9; j_call: TRBJ2-2; d_call: -